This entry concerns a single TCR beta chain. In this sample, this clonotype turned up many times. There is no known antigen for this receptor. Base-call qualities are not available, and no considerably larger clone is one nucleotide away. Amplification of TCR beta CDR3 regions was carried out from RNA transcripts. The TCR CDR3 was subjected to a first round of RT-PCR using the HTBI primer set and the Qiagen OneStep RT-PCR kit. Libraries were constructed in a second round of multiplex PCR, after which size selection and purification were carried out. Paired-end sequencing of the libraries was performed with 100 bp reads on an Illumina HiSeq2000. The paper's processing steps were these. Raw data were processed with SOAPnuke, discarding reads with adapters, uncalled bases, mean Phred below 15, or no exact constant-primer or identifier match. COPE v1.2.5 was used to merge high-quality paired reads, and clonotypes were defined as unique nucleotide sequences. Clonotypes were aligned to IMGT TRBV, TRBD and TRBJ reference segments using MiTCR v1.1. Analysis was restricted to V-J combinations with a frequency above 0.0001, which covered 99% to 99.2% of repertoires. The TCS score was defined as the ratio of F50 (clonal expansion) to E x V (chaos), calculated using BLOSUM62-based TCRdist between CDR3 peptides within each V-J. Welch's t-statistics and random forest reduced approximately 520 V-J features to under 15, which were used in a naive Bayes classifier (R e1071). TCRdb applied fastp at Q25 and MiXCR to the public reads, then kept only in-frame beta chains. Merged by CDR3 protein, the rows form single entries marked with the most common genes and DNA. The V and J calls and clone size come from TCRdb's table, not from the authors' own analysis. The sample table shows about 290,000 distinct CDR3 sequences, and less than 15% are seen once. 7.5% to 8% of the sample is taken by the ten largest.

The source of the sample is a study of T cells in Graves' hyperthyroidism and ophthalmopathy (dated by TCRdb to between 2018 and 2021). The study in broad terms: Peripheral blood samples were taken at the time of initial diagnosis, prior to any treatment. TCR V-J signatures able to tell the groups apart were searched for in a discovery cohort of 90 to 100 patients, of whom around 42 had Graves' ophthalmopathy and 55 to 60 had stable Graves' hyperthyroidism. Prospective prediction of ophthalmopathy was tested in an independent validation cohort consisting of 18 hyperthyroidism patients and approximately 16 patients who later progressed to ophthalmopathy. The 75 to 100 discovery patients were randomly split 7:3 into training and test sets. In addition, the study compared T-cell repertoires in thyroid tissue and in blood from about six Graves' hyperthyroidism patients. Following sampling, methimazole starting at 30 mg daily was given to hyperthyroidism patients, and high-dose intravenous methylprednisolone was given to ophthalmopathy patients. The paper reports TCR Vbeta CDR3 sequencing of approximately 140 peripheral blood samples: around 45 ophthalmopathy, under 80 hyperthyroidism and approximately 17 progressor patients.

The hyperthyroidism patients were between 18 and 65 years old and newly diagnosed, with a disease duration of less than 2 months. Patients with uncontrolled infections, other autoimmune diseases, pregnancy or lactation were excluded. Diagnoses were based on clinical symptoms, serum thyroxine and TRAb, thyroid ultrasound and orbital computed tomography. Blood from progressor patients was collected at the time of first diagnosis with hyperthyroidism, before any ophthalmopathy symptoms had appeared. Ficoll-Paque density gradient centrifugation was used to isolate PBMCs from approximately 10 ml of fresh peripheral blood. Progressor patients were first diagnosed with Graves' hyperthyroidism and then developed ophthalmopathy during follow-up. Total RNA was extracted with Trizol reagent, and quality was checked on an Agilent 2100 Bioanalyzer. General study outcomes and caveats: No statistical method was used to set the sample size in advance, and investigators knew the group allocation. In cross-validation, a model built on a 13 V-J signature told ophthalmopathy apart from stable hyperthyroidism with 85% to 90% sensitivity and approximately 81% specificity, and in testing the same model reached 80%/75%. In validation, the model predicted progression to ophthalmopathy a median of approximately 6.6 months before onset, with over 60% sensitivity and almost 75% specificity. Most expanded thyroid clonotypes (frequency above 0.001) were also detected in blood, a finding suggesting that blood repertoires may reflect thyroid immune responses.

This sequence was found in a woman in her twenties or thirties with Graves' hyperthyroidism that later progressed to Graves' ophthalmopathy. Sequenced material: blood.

The sequence in DNA is TGTGCCAGCAGCAAAGCGGGACTCGCAGATACGCAGTATTTT. It is translated as CASSKAGLADTQYF. The rearranged segments are TRBV7-3 and TRBJ2-3; TRBD2 fits 7 bases in the junction. Here V drops 5 bases and J drops 4 bases, and the junction holds 6 bases not matched to any gene. The cysteine opens and the phenylalanine closes a CDR3 of 14 amino acids. CDR3 DNA only is kept here, 42 bases in frame from base 1. The germline V gene yields SGHTA for CDR1 and FQGTGA for CDR2.